The entry that follows covers one TCR beta chain sequence. Generated by immunoSEQ multiplex PCR, the TCRdb table keeps only in-frame clones and is missing some. This table holds 90,000 or so clones, roughly four fifths found once. Germline CDR1 is SGHVS and CDR2 is FNYEAQ. V lost 1 base and J lost 0, with 13 bases in between. CDR3 size: 16 residues. The sample is drawn from a study of radiotherapy plus CTLA-4 blockade in lung cancer. This TCR was recovered from a human donor with non-small cell lung cancer who had stable disease on radiotherapy plus ipilimumab. The chain joins TRBV7-6 to TRBJ2-7; maybe TRBD2 (6 bases). The sequenced sample was peripheral blood, obtained from a patient treated with radiotherapy plus ipilimumab. CDR3 region: CASSLVFGGSSYEQYF. CDR3 DNA sequence: TGTGCCAGCAGCTTAGTTTTTGGGGGGAGCTCCTACGAGCAGTACTTC. The full variable domain, rest sourced from reference TRBV7-6 and TRBJ2-7, is GAGVSQSPRYKVTKRGQDVALRCDPISGHVSLYWYRQALGQGPEFLTYFNYEAQQDKSGLPNDRFSAERPEGSISTLTIQRTEQRDSAMYRCASSLVFGGSSYEQYFGPGTRLTVT.